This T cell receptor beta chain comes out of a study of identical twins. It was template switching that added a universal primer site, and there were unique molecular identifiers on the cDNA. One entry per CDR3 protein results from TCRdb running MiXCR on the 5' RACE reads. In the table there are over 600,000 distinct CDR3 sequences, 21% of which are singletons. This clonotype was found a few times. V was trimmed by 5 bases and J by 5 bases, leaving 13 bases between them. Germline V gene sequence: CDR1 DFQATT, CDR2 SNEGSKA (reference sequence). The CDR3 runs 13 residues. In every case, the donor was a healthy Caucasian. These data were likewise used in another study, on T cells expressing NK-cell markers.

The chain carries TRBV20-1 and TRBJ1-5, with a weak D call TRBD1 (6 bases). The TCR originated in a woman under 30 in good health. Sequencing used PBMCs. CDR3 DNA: TGCAGTGCTGAGACAGGCTCTGATCAGCCCCAGCATTTT. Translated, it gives CSAETGSDQPQHF.